This TCR beta chain appears in the sequencing data of a study of T cell changes during pregnancy in multiple sclerosis (dated 2019 in TCRdb). About the investigation overall: Changes in the T cell repertoire over the course of pregnancy were examined in this study in women with multiple sclerosis.

Library preparation employed the immunoSEQ multiplex PCR assay. TCRdb limited this immuneACCESS table to in-frame rearrangements with V and J called. A share of clones is missing; checked studies link under half to unresolved V genes, and the rest is unexplained. The sample table lists 75,000 to 80,000 clones, about 94% of them with a count of one. About 0.8% of the sample is held by the ten biggest clonotypes. The table lists this clone with a count of one. Its specific antigen is unknown. Base qualities were left out, and no much larger clone turns up one base away. The germline V end is reduced by 4 bases and the J end by 0 bases; junction bases left unmatched: 7. The CDR3, from cysteine to phenylalanine, totals 15 residues. The sequence is cut down to CDR3 DNA, 45 bases in frame from base 1. CDR1 and CDR2, looked up from the germline V gene, are SGHDT and YYEEEE.

The input for sequencing was peripheral blood, taken in the second trimester of pregnancy. The origin of this receptor is a female donor in good health, enrolled as a control in a pregnancy study. The rearrangement combines TRBV5-6 with TRBJ2-7; TRBD1 fits 7 bases in the junction. The CDR3 protein: CASSVGQVLSYEQYF. The bases are TGTGCCAGCAGCGTTGGACAGGTCCTCTCCTACGAGCAGTACTTC.